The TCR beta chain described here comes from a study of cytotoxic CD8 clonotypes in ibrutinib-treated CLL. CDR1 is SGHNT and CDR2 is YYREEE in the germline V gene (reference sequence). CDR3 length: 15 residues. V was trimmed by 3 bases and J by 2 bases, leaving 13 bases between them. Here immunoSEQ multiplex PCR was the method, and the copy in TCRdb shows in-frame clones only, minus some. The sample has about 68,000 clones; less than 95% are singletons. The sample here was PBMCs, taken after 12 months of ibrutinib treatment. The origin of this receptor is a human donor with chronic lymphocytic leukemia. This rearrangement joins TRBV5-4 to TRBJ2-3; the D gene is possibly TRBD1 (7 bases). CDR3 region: CASSSGGYSTDTQYF. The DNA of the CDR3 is TGTGCCAGCAGCTCAGGGGGGTACTCCACAGATACGCAGTATTTT.